This TCR beta chain was sequenced during a study of blood T cells in healthy people across ages. At the level of the study: About one barcoded beta molecule per two T cells was the capture yield of template switching. Overall study findings and caveats: Because donor CMV status was unknown, expanded clonotype changes were possibly confounded.

Total RNA amounts of at least 5.5 micrograms were extracted per sample. The count of this clonotype is one. Antigen unknown. Together with a sample-barcoded 5' primer, a J-beta primer mix was included in a second PCR lasting about 6 to 11 cycles. Every single cDNA molecule received a tag from a template-switch adaptor with 12 random nucleotides. TCRdb reanalysed the 5' RACE reads using MiXCR and keeps one entry per CDR3 protein. The profile shows about 900,000 distinct CDR3 sequences, 62% of them singletons. Trimming shortened V by 8 bases and J by 6 bases, and 11 bases separated the two germline ends. Germline-derived CDR1 and CDR2 are ENHRY and SYGVKD. The CDR3 loop spans 11 amino acids.

V and J are TRBV10-3 and TRBJ2-7; perhaps TRBD2 as D (5 bases). The sequencing input was blood. The clonotype comes from a young man in good health. The CDR3 DNA reads TGTGCCATCGGCGGCGGGTCCGAGCAGTACTTC. It yields the protein CAIGGGSEQYF.